The present entry profiles one TCR beta chain with its context. Its antigen remains unidentified. The source of the sample is a study of a mutant IDH1 vaccine in newly diagnosed glioma. Study-wide context: Investigators started vaccination 4-6 weeks after radiotherapy alone, or with temozolomide cycles. Earlier therapy was either radiotherapy, temozolomide, or both, and most got both.

The CDR3 has 13 amino acids. Trimming removed 0 bases at V and 0 bases at J, with 5 bases between. Germline V gene lookup returns CDR1 SQVTM and CDR2 ANQGSEA. The table came from immunoSEQ multiplex PCR; TCRdb's copy has only in-frame clones and leaves some out. The data hold some 120,000 clones, with around 80% observed a single time. Time point defined: week 11, during vaccination. The vaccine gave 300 ug of a 20-mer mutant IDH1 peptide subcutaneously per dose. Each tumor in the donors was a new WHO grade 3 or 4 astrocytoma, IDH1-mutant and ATRX-lost. This receptor was obtained from a man aged 35 to 55 with glioma. Specimen: PBMCs, collected from a glioma patient whose treatment included an IDH1 peptide vaccine. The chain has TRBV29-1 and TRBJ1-1; D gene ambiguous. The CDR3 DNA sequence: TGCAGCGTTGAAGAGTTGATGAACACTGAAGCTTTCTTT. It translates to CSVEELMNTEAFF.